The clone carrying this TCR beta chain was detected a few times. Primed by a sample-barcoded 5' primer and a J-beta primer mix, a second PCR proceeded for 7 to 11 cycles. TCRdb independently ran MiXCR on the 5' RACE reads; one entry per CDR3 protein. The sample has about 800,000 distinct CDR3 sequences, more than 45% seen once. The data belong to a study of blood T cells in healthy people across ages. This CDR3 region has 13 residues. Germline V gives CDR1 MDHEN, CDR2 SYDVKM. Between the trimmed V and J ends, which lost 7 bases and 3 bases, there was a span of 12 bases. Each donor supplied 7.5 to 10 milliliters of peripheral blood.

The specimen sequenced was blood. The source of this sequence is a man aged 30 to 45 in good health. The gene calls are TRBV28 and TRBJ1-1; D is perhaps TRBD1 (6 bases). The CDR3 protein is CASNLGGDTEAFF. The DNA of the CDR3 is TGTGCCAGCAACCTAGGGGGGGACACTGAAGCTTTCTTT.